The 4 T cell receptor beta chains below come from one sample, sequenced in a study of Graves' ophthalmopathy and Graves' hyperthyroidism. Using RNA transcripts, the TCR beta CDR3 regions were amplified. HTBI primers served in a first-round RT-PCR, which a second-round multiplex PCR followed. TCRdb recomputed calls from the multiplex PCR reads with MiXCR, one row per CDR3 protein. There are about 1.2 million distinct CDR3 sequences in the sample; 36% occur only once, and 11% lies in the top ten. Material: peripheral blood or thyroid tissue (not recorded which). Source of these receptors: an adult man with Graves' hyperthyroidism.

The genes are TRBV10-3 and TRBJ2-2; no firm D call. Germline values: CDR1 ENHRY, CDR2 SYGVKD. The CDR3 is 12 amino acids. V was clipped by 0 bases and J by 7 bases, with 3 bases between them. The CDR3 region has the DNA TGTGCCATCAGTGAGTCCCGCGGGGAGCTGTTTTTT. Its protein is CAISESRGELFF.

This clonotype was seen repeatedly, ten times or more. The V gene is TRBV20-1, the J gene TRBJ1-1; TRBD1 is a possible D gene (5 bases). Trimming left V 0 bases short and J 5 bases short, with 7 bases between. From germline, CDR1 is DFQATT and CDR2 SNEGSKA (reference sequence). There are 12 residues in the CDR3. CDR3 loop: CSARDRATEAFF. The CDR3 DNA sequence: TGCAGTGCTAGAGACAGGGCTACTGAAGCTTTCTTT.

This clonotype was counted many times. The genes are TRBV20-1 and TRBJ1-5, with a weak D call TRBD1 (6 bases). This CDR3 has 15 amino acids. Trimming pared 3 bases from V and 6 bases from J, leaving 18 bases between. Germline lookup yields CDR1 DFQATT and CDR2 SNEGSKA (reference sequence). This chain's CDR3 is CSASGSNREFQPQHF. In DNA, the CDR3 is TGCAGTGCTAGTGGAAGCAACAGGGAGTTTCAGCCCCAGCATTTT.

This chain connects TRBV10-3 to TRBJ2-5; 10 nucleotides line up with TRBD2. CDR1 and CDR2 (germline): ENHRY, SYGVKD. The CDR3 extends over 17 amino acids. V was pared by 0 bases and J by 4 bases, with 8 bases of the junction left unmatched. CDR3: CAISESASGRKGETQYF. Written as DNA, the CDR3 is TGTGCCATCAGTGAGTCGGCTAGCGGGAGAAAGGGAGAGACCCAGTACTTC.